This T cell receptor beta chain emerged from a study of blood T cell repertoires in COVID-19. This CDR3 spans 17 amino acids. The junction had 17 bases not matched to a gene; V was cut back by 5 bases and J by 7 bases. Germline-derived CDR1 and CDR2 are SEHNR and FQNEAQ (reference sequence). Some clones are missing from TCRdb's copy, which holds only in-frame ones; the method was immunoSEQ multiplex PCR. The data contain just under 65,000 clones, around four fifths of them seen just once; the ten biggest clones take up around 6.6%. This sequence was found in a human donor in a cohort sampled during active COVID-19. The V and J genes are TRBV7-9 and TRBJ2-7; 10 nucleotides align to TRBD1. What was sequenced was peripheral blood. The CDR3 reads CASSPLHRDRGIREQYF. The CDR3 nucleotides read TGTGCCAGCAGCCCCCTTCACCGGGACAGGGGAATTAGGGAGCAGTACTTC.